This T cell receptor beta chain comes out of a study of molecular identifiers for immune sequencing clone quantification. The study's findings and limits: Over 99% of effector molecules, yet under 1% of naive-cell molecules, were held by clones above 20 RNA copies.

TCRdb processed the PCR reads anew with MiXCR; each CDR3 protein has one entry. The profile shows around 89,000 distinct CDR3 sequences, 15% to 20% of them singletons. The CDR3 runs to 14 residues. Trimming left V 5 bases short and J 1 base short, with 12 bases between. Germline CDR1 and CDR2: MNHEY and SVGAGI. In its sample, this clonotype was seen many times. Its antigen is not identified. The sample was naive CD8+ T cells from blood, with Jurkat cell RNA spiked in. Subset: FACS-sorted CD8+CD4-CCR7+CD45RA+ naive T cells. The chain uses TRBV6-5 and TRBJ2-7, with no clear D. The TCR was taken from a human donor in good health. Some libraries in this study had Jurkat cell RNA spiked in. The CDR3 spells CASSVGLGSYEQYF. In nucleotides, the CDR3 is TGTGCCAGCAGTGTCGGGTTGGGATCCTACGAGCAGTACTTC.